This entry lists 9 T cell receptor beta chains sequenced from one sample in a study of T-cell reconstitution after alpha-beta-depleted transplantation in children. Unique molecular identifiers were built into the TCRbeta library. TCRdb analysed the PCR reads with MiXCR anew, one entry per CDR3 protein. The sample lists approximately 130,000 distinct CDR3 sequences, around 9.8% occurring once. The specimen comprised PBMCs, mostly from graft donor cells, sampled 180 days after TCRalphabeta/CD19-depleted stem cell transplant. These receptors originate from a girl under three years old who had a stem cell transplant for combined immunodeficiency, so the T cells may come from the graft donor.

This clonotype was detected a few times. CDR3 sequence: CASSQQVDGGYTF. The CDR3 coding sequence is TGTGCCAGCAGCCAACAGGTCGACGGAGGCTACACCTTC. This chain joins TRBV3-1 and TRBJ1-2, with D unclear. Germline CDR1 LGHDT, CDR2 YNNKEL (reference sequence). V was pared by 2 bases and J by 8 bases, with 12 bases between. The CDR3 runs to 13 residues.

There are many counts of this clonotype. CDR3 DNA: TGCGCCAGCAGCCCCGGGAGGTGGGAACTACACAATGAGCAGTTCTTC. Translation: CASSPGRWELHNEQFF. V and J are TRBV5-1 and TRBJ2-1, with 7 bases aligning to TRBD2. The CDR3 totals 16 residues. Trimming cost V 4 bases and J 5 bases; bases outside gene matches: 12. CDR1 is SGHRS, CDR2 YFSETQ, per germline.

V gene TRBV7-9 combines with J gene TRBJ2-7; D might be TRBD2 (7 bases). CDR3 length equals 14 residues. CDR1 SEHNR and CDR2 FQNEAQ come from the germline V gene (reference sequence). The germline V and J ends were trimmed by 3 bases and 2 bases, with 11 bases remaining between them. The chain's CDR3 is CASSFGGRTYEQYF. The CDR3 nucleotides read TGTGCCAGCAGCTTCGGGGGGCGCACCTACGAGCAGTACTTC.

The CDR3, as DNA: TGTGCCAGCAGCTCCCTCTCCGGACAGGGTCCGTCGTACTTC. Its protein product is CASSSLSGQGPSYF. V and J are TRBV11-2 and TRBJ2-5; 8 bases fit TRBD1. The CDR3 length is 14 residues. Unmatched junction bases numbered 14, after V lost 4 bases and J lost 13 bases. CDR1 and CDR2 (germline): SGHAT, FQNNGV.

The chain carries TRBV27 and TRBJ2-7; 10 bases map to TRBD1. The V and J ends lost 8 bases and 5 bases, in that order; junction bases with no gene match: 12. Germline V gene lookup returns CDR1 MNHEY and CDR2 SMNVEV (reference sequence). This CDR3 region has 15 residues. The DNA of the CDR3 is TGTGCCAGCGCCCCAGGGGGGACAGGGGCGGACGAGCAGTACTTC. Translated, it gives CASAPGGTGADEQYF.

DNA of the CDR3: TGTGCCAGCAGGGACAGGGTGGGTGAAAAACTGTTTTTT. Protein product: CASRDRVGEKLFF. The chain links TRBV6-1 to TRBJ1-4, with 8 bases lining up with TRBD1. V lost 6 bases and J lost 7; bases outside the gene matches: 4. Germline-derived CDR1 and CDR2 are MNHNS and SASEGT. The CDR3 is made up of 13 amino acids.

Many counts were recorded for this clonotype. The rearrangement links TRBV29-1 to TRBJ2-1; the D call may be TRBD1 or TRBD2 (6 bases each). CDR1 and CDR2 (germline): SQVTM, ANQGSEA. The length of the CDR3 is 15 residues. The V end was cut by 0 bases, the J end by 1 base, with 10 bases between. CDR3 protein: CSVEEWGASYNEQFF. DNA for the CDR3: TGCAGCGTTGAAGAATGGGGGGCATCCTACAATGAGCAGTTCTTC.

The chain carries TRBV2 and TRBJ2-6; tentative D call: TRBD2 (7 bases). The CDR3 contains 18 residues. V lost 3 bases to trimming and J lost 0 bases, with 15 bases between them. Germline V lookup: CDR1 SNHLY, CDR2 FYNNEI. CDR3 nucleotides: TGTGCCAGCAGTGAGGGGAGGGACATCTCCTCTGGGGCCAACGTCCTGACTTTC. Its protein product is CASSEGRDISSGANVLTF.

This clonotype was seen a few times. The CDR3, as DNA: TGCAGTGCTAGAGATCACAGGGGGTACTACGAGCAGTACTTC. Its translation: CSARDHRGYYEQYF. The V call is TRBV20-1, the J call TRBJ2-7; the match to TRBD1 covers 8 bases. From germline, CDR1 is DFQATT and CDR2 SNEGSKA (reference sequence). This CDR3 has 14 amino acids. Trimming cost V 0 bases and J 3 bases; bases outside gene matches: 4.